The clone carrying this T cell receptor (beta chain) was counted many times. TCRdb re-derived calls from the 5' RACE reads in MiXCR, one entry per CDR3 protein. The sample includes around 210,000 distinct CDR3 sequences, 8% to 10% seen only once; the top ten take around 4.4%. The data belong to a study of CD8 T cells in ankylosing spondylitis. The receptor comes from a female donor with ankylosing spondylitis or in good health (not recorded which). The sample taken for sequencing was blood, either unsorted or a sorted T cell fraction (not recorded which).

Here the CDR3 DNA reads TGCGCCAGCAGCCCGGACATCGGAAACACCATATATTTT. Its translation is CASSPDIGNTIYF. The chain employs TRBV5-1 and TRBJ1-3; perhaps TRBD1 as D (5 bases). Germline assignment: CDR1 SGHRS and CDR2 YFSETQ. Between the trimmed V and J ends, which lost 4 bases and 4 bases, there was a span of 9 bases. The CDR3 totals 13 residues.